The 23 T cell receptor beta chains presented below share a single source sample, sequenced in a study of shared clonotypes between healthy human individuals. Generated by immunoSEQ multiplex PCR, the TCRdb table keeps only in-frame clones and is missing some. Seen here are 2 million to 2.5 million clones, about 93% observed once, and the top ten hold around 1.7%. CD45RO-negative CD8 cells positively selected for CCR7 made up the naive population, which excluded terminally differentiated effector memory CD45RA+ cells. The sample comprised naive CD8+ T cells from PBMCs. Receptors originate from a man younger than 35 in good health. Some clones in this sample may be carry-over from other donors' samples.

CDR3 region: CASSYVQREGNYEQYF. In DNA form, the CDR3 reads TGTGCCAGCAGTTACGTTCAGCGGGAGGGAAACTACGAGCAGTACTTC. The chain uses TRBV6-6 and TRBJ2-7; the match to TRBD2 covers 10 bases. Looked up from germline, CDR1 is MNHNY and CDR2 is SVGAGI (reference sequence). Losses at the gene ends were 2 bases for V and 3 bases for J; bases not matched to a gene: 7. This CDR3 spans 16 amino acids.

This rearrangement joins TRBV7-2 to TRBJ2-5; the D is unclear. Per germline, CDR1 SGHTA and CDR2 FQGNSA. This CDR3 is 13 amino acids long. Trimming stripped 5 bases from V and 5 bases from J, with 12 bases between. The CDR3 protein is CASSVGLRETQYF. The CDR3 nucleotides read TGTGCCAGCAGCGTGGGCCTCAGGGAGACCCAGTACTTC. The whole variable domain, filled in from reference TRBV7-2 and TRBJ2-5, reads GAGVSQSPSNKVTEKGKDVELRCDPISGHTALYWYRQSLGQGLEFLIYFQGNSAPDKSGLPSDRFSAERTGGSVSTLTIQRTQQEDSAVYLCASSVGLRETQYFGPGTRLLVL.

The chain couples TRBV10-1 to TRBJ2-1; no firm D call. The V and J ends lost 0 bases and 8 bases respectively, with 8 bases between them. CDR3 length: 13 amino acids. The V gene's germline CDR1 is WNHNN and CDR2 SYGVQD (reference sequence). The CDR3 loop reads CASSESIGDEQFF. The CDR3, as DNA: TGCGCCAGCAGTGAGTCGATAGGTGATGAGCAGTTCTTC.

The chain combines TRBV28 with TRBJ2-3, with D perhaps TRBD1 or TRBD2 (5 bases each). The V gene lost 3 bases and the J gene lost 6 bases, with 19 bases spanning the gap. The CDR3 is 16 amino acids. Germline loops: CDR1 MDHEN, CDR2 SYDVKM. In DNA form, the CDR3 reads TGTGCCAGCAGTTTGAGACGGGACCCAGGGCCGGATACGCAGTATTTT. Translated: CASSLRRDPGPDTQYF.

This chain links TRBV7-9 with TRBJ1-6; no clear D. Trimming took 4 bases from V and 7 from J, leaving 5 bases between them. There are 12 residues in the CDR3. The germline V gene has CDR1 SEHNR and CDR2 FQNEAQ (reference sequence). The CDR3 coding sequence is TGTGCCAGCAGCTCCCAGAATTCACCCCTCCACTTT. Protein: CASSSQNSPLHF.

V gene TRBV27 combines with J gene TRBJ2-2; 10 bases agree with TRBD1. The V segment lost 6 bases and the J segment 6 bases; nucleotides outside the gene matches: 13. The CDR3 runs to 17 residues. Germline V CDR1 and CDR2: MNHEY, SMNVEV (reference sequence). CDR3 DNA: TGTGCCAGCAGCTTTCAGGCAGGGACAGGGGACCCCGGGGAGCTGTTTTTT. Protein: CASSFQAGTGDPGELFF.

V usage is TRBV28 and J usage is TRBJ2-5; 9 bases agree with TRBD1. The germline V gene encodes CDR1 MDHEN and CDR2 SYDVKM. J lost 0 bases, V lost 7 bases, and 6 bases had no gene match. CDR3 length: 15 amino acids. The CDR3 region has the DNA TGTGCCAGCACCACGGGGACAGGGTACCAAGAGACCCAGTACTTC. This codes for CASTTGTGYQETQYF.

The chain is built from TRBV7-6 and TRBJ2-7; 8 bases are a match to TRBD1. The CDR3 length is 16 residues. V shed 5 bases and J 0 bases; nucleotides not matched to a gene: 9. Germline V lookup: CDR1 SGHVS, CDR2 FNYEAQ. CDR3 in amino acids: CASSAGQGASSYEQYF. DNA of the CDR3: TGTGCCAGCAGCGCAGGTCAGGGGGCGAGCTCCTACGAGCAGTACTTC.

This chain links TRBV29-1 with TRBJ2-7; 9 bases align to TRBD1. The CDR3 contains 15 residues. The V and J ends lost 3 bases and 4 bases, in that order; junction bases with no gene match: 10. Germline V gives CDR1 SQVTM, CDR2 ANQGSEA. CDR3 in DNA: TGCAGCGTTGACCTGGGACAGGGAATTGGATACGAGCAGTACTTC. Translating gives CSVDLGQGIGYEQYF.

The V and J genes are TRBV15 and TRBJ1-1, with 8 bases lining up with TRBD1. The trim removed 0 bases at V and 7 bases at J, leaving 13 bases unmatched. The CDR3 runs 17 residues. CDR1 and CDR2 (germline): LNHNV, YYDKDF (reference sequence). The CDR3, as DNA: TGTGCCACCAGCAGAGATTGGCAGGGGGCTAGGTTGGGTGAAGCTTTCTTT. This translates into CATSRDWQGARLGEAFF. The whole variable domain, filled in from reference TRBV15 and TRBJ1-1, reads DAMVIQNPRYQVTQFGKPVTLSCSQTLNHNVMYWYQQKSSQAPKLLFHYYDKDFNNEADTPDNFQSRRPNTSFCFLDIRSPGLGDTAMYLCATSRDWQGARLGEAFFGQGTRLTVV.

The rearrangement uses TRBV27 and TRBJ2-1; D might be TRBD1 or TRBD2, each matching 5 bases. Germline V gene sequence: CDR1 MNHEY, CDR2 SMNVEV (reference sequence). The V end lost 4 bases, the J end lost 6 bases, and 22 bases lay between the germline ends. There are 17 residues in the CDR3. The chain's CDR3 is CASSYLTTTGPVNEQFF. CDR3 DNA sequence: TGTGCCAGCAGTTACCTTACGACTACGGGGCCCGTCAATGAGCAGTTCTTC.

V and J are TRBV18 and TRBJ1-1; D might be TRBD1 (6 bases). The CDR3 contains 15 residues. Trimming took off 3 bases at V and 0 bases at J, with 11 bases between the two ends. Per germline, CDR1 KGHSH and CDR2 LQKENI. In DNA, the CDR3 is TGTGCCAGCTCACCCACGAGGGGGATGAACACTGAAGCTTTCTTT. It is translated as CASSPTRGMNTEAFF.

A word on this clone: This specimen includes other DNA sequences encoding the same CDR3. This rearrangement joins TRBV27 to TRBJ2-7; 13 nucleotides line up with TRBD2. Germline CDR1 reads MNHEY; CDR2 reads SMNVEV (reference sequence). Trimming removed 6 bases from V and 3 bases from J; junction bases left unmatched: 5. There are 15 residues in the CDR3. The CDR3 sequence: CASSPGLAGVYEQYF. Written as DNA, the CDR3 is TGTGCCAGCAGCCCTGGACTAGCGGGAGTCTACGAGCAGTACTTC.

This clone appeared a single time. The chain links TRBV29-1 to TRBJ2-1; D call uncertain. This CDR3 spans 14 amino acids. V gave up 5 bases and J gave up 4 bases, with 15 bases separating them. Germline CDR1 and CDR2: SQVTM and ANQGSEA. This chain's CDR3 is CSVLDGTLYNEQFF. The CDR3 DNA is TGCAGCGTTCTGGACGGAACCTTATACAATGAGCAGTTCTTC.

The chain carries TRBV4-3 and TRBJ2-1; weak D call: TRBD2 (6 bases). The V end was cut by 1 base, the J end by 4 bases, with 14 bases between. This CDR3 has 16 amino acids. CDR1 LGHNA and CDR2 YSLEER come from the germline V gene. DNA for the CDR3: TGCGCCAGCAGCCAAGTAGCGCGGGATTTATACAATGAGCAGTTCTTC. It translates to CASSQVARDLYNEQFF.

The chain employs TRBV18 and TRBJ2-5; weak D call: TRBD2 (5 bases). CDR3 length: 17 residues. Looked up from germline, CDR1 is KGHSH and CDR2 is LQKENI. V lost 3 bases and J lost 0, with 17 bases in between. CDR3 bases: TGTGCCAGCTCACCCACCAGGTTGTCGGGGAACCAAGAGACCCAGTACTTC. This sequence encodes CASSPTRLSGNQETQYF.

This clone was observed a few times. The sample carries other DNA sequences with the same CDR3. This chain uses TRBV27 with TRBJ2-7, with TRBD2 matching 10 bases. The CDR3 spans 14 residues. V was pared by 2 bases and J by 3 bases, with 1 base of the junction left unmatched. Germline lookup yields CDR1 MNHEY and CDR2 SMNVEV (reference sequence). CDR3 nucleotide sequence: TGTGCCAGCAGTTTACTAGCGGGGGACTACGAGCAGTACTTC. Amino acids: CASSLLAGDYEQYF.

The CDR3 coding sequence is TGCGCCAGCAGCATGGGACTAGCGGGAGGACCGTCCCCAGGGCAGTACTTC. This translates into CASSMGLAGGPSPGQYF. The rearrangement joins TRBV5-1 to TRBJ2-7, with TRBD2 matching over 15 bases. V lost 4 bases, J lost 9 bases, and 14 bases stayed unmatched. There are 17 residues in the CDR3. Germline V CDR1 and CDR2: SGHRS, YFSETQ. The variable domain in full, completed from reference TRBV5-1 and TRBJ2-7, reads KAGVTQTPRYLIKTRGQQVTLSCSPISGHRSVSWYQQTPGQGLQFLFEYFSETQRNKGNFPGRFSGRQFSNSRSEMNVSTLELGDSALYLCASSMGLAGGPSPGQYFGPGTRLTVT.

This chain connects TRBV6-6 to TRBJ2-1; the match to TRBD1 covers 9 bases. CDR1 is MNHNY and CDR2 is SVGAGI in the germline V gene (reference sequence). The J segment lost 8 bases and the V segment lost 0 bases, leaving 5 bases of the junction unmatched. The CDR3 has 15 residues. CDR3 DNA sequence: TGTGCCAGCAGTTACTCTGGGACAGGGCTCTATGAGCAGTTCTTC. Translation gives CASSYSGTGLYEQFF.

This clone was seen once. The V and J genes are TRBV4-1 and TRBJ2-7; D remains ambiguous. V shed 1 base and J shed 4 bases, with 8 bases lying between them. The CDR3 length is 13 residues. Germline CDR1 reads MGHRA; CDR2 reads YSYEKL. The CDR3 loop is CASSQGPFYEQYF. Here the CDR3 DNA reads TGCGCCAGCAGCCAAGGTCCATTTTACGAGCAGTACTTC.

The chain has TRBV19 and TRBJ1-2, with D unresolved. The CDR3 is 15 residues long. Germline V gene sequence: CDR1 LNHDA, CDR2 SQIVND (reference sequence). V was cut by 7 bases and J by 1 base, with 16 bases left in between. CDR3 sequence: CASNHRRTINYGYTF. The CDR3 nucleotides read TGTGCCAGTAACCACAGAAGAACCATTAACTATGGCTACACCTTC.

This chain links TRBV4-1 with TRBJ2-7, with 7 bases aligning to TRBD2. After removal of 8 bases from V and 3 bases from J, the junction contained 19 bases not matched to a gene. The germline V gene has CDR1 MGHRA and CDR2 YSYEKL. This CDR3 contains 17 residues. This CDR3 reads CASASMYNEGGSYEQYF. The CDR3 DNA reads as TGCGCCAGCGCGTCTATGTATAATGAGGGCGGGAGCTACGAGCAGTACTTC.

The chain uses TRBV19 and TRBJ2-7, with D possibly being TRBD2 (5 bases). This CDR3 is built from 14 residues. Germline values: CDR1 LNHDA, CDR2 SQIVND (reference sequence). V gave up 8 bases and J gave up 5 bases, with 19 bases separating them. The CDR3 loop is CASSATDEGHEQYF. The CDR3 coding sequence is TGTGCCAGTTCCGCAACTGACGAGGGCCACGAGCAGTACTTC.